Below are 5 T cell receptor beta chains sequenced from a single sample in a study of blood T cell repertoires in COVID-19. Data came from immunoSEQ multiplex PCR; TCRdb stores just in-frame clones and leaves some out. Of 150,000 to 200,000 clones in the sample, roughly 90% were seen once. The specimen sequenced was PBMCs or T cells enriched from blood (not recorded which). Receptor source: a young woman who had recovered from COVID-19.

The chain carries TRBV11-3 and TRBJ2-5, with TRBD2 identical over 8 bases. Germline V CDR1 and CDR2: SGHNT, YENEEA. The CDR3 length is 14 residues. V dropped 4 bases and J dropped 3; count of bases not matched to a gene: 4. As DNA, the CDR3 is TGTGCCAGCAGCTCGATCGGGAGGGAAGAGACCCAGTACTTC. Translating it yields CASSSIGREETQYF.

The CDR3 sequence is CATSRGRVYEQYF. The CDR3 DNA reads TGTGCCACCAGCAGAGGGCGGGTCTACGAGCAGTACTTC. V gene TRBV15 combines with J gene TRBJ2-7, with D possibly being TRBD2 (5 bases). The V end was cut by 1 base, the J end by 3 bases, with 7 bases between. The V gene's germline CDR1 is LNHNV and CDR2 YYDKDF (reference sequence). CDR3 length equals 13 residues. Looking up the rest from reference TRBV15 and TRBJ2-7 gives the full variable domain: DAMVIQNPRYQVTQFGKPVTLSCSQTLNHNVMYWYQQKSSQAPKLLFHYYDKDFNNEADTPDNFQSRRPNTSFCFLDIRSPGLGDTAMYLCATSRGRVYEQYFGPGTRLTVT.

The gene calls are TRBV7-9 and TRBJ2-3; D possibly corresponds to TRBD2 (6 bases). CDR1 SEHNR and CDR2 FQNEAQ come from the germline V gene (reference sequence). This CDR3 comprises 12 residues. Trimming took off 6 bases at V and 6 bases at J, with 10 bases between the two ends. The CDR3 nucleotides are TGTGCCAGCAGATTACGGGGGGATACGCAGTATTTT. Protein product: CASRLRGDTQYF.

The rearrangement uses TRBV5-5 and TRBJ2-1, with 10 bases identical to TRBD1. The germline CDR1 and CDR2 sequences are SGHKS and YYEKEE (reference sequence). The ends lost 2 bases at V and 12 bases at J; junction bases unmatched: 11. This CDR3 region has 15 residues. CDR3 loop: CASSLLGTGVGWQFF. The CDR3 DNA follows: TGTGCCAGCAGCTTACTCGGGACAGGGGTGGGTTGGCAGTTCTTC.

The CDR3 DNA reads as TGTGCCAGCAGTTCCCTCGACAGGACTATTCAGTACTTC. Amino acid sequence: CASSSLDRTIQYF. The gene calls are TRBV27 and TRBJ2-4; maybe TRBD1 (6 bases). The CDR3 is 13 amino acids. V gave up 4 bases and J gave up 10 bases, with 14 bases separating them. From germline, CDR1 is MNHEY and CDR2 SMNVEV (reference sequence).